This T cell receptor beta chain is from a study of CD8 T cells in Susac syndrome. At the level of the study: Blood was drawn from patients with Susac syndrome. At that point, they were therapy-naive, on corticosteroids, or on intravenous immunoglobulin alone. Study-level points and caveats: An acknowledgment was made by the study that its TCR sequencing and HLA analysis involved relatively few individuals.

As regards this clonotype: Its antigen is as yet unknown.

Random hexamers were used to reverse transcribe an amount of roughly 0.45 to 1 ug RNA. From the immunoSEQ multiplex PCR reads, TCRdb called clonotypes with MiXCR, one entry per CDR3 protein. The sample gives approximately 260,000 distinct CDR3 sequences, approximately 95% of which show up once; 0.1% is in the top ten. The germline V gene has CDR1 SQVTM and CDR2 ANQGSEA. The junction had 5 bases not matched to a gene; V was cut back by 4 bases and J by 3 bases. This CDR3 comprises 15 residues. In blood CD8+ and CD4+ T cells, TCR beta underwent sequencing. Fulfillment of recently defined diagnostic criteria for definite or probable disease was shown by the patients with Susac syndrome.

Sequenced: CD4+ T cells from PBMCs. This sequence originates from a human donor with Susac syndrome. The V and J genes are TRBV29-1 and TRBJ1-3; TRBD1 matches at 11 bases. CDR3 DNA: TGCAGCGTTGTAGGGACAGGGGGTTATGGAAACACCATATATTTT. Protein: CSVVGTGGYGNTIYF.